This note documents a single T cell receptor beta chain sequence. TCRdb called the RT-PCR reads again in MiXCR, with one record for every CDR3 protein. The sample carries under 800,000 distinct CDR3 sequences, approximately 15% recorded once. The CDR3 spans 14 residues. Trimming took off 3 bases at V and 7 bases at J, with 16 bases between the two ends. Germline-derived CDR1 and CDR2 are SGHRS and YFSETQ. This sample stems from a study of response to subunit inactivated influenza vaccine. V gene TRBV5-1 combines with J gene TRBJ1-2; tentative D call: TRBD1 (6 bases). The receptor was isolated from a man aged 50 or older who received an inactivated influenza vaccine. The sequenced sample was PBMCs from blood, obtained roughly 15 days before vaccination. The CDR3 sequence is CASSSRGELGGYTF. The CDR3 coding sequence is TGCGCCAGCAGCTCCAGGGGCGAATTAGGTGGCTACACCTTC.